This T cell receptor (beta chain) was identified in a study of blood T cell repertoires in COVID-19. Study in general: Sites in the United States, Italy and Spain provided acute and convalescent COVID-19 samples. T cells, B-cell-depleted T cells, or PBMCs provided the cDNA or gDNA that served as material.

Clones were read by immunoSEQ multiplex PCR, and TCRdb kept only the in-frame ones, dropping some. The data show fewer than 450,000 clones, under 95% seen once. This clone has a single count. Per germline, CDR1 LGHNA and CDR2 YSLEER. CDR3 size: 20 residues. Trimming took 0 bases from V and 6 from J; bases not matched to a gene: 16. The chain employs TRBV4-3 and TRBJ2-7; 14 bases map to TRBD2. This clonotype was obtained from a young woman who had recovered from COVID-19. The sequenced material came from peripheral blood. The CDR3 bases are TGCGCCAGCAGCCAAGAAGGGGGGACTAGCGGGAGTAAAGGAACAATCGAGCAGTACGTC. It encodes CASSQEGGTSGSKGTIEQYV.